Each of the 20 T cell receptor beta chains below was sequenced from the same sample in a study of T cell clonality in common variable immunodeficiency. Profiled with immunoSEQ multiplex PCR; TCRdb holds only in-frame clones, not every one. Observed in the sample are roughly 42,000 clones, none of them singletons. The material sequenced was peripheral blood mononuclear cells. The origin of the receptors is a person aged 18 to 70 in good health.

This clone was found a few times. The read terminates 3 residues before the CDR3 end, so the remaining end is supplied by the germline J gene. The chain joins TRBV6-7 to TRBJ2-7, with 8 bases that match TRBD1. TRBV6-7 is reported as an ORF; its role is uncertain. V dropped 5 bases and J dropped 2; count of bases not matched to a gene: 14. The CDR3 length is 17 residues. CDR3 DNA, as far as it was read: TGTGCCAGCAGTGACGAGGCCCGGGACAGGACGACCTACGAG. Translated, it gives CASSDEARDRTTYE. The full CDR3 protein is CASSDEARDRTTYEQYF.

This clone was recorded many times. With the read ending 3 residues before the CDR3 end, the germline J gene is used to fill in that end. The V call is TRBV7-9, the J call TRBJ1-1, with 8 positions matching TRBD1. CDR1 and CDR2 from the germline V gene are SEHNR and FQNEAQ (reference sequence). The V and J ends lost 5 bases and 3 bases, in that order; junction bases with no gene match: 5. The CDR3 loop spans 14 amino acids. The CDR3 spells CASSQGQAYTEAFF. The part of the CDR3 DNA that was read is TGTGCCAGCAGCCAGGGACAGGCTTACACTGAA.

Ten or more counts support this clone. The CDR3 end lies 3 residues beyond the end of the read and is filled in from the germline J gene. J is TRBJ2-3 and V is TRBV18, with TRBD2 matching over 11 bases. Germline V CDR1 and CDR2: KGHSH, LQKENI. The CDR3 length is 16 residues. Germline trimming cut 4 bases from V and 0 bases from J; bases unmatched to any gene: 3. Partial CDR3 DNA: TGTGCCAGCTCACAGCTAGCGGGAGGTAGCACAGATACG. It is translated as CASSQLAGGSTDT. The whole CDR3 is CASSQLAGGSTDTQYF. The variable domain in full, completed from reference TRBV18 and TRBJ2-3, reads NAGVMQNPRHLVRRRGQEARLRCSPMKGHSHVYWYRQLPEEGLKFMVYLQKENIIDESGMPKERFSAEFPKEGPSILRIQQVVRGDSAAYFCASSQLAGGSTDTQYFGPGTRLTVL.

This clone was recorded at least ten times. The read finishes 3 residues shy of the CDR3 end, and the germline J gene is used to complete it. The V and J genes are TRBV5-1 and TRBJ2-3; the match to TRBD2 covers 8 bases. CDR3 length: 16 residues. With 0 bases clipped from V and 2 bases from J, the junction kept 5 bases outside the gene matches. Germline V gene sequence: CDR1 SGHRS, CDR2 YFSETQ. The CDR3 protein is CASSLAIAGITDTQYF. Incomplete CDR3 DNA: TGCGCCAGCAGCTTGGCCATAGCGGGGATCACAGATACG.

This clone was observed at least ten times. CDR3 sequence reads: CASSLEGLYSNQPQHF. The CDR3 DNA, read in part, is TGTGCCAGCAGCTTAGAGGGCCTGTATAGCAATCAGCCC. The V and J genes are TRBV7-8 and TRBJ1-5; D unresolved. The CDR3 end lies 3 residues beyond the end of the read and is filled in from the germline J gene. Germline V lookup: CDR1 SGHVS, CDR2 FQNEAQ. V lost 1 base and J lost 0, with 10 bases in between. The CDR3 consists of 16 residues.

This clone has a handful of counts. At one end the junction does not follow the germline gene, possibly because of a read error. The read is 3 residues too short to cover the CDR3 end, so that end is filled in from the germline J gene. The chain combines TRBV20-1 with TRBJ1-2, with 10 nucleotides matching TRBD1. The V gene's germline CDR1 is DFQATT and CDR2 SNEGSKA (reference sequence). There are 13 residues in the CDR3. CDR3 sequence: CRASGTGVLGYTF. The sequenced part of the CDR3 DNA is TGCCGTGCTAGCGGGACAGGGGTTTTGGGC.

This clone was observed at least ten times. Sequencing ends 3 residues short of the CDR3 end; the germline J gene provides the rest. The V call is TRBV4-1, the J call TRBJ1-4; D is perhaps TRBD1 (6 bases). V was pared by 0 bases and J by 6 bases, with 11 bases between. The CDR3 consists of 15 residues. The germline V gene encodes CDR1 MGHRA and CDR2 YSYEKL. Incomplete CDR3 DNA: TGCGCCAGCAGCCAAGAGGAGGACAGTCATGAAAAA. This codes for CASSQEEDSHEK. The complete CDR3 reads CASSQEEDSHEKLFF.

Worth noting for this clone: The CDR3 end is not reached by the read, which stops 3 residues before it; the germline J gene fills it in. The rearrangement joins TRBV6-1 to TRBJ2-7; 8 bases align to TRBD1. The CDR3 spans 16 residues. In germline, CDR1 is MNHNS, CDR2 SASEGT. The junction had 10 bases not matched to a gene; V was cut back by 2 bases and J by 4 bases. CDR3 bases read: TGTGCCAGCAGTGAACCGGGGACAGGTCCCGTGTACGAG. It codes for CASSEPGTGPVYE. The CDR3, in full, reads CASSEPGTGPVYEQYF.

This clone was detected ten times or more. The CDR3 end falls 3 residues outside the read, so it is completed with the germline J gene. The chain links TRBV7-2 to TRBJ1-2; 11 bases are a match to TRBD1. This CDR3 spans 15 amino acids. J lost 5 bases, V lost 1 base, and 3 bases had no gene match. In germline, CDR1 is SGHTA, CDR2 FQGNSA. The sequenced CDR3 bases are TGTGCCAGCAGCTTAGGGGACAGGGGGGATTATGGC. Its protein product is CASSLGDRGDYG. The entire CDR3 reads CASSLGDRGDYGYTF. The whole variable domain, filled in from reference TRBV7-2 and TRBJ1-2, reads GAGVSQSPSNKVTEKGKDVELRCDPISGHTALYWYRQSLGQGLEFLIYFQGNSAPDKSGLPSDRFSAERTGGSVSTLTIQRTQQEDSAVYLCASSLGDRGDYGYTFGSGTRLTVV.

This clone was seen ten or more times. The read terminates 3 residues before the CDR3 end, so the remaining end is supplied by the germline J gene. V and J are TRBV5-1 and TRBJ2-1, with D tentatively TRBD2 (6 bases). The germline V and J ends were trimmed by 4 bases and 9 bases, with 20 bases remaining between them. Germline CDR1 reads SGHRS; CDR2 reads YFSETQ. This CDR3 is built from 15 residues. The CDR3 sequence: CASSLGRRAGIEQFF. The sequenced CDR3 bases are TGCGCCAGCAGCCTGGGAAGGAGGGCGGGGATTGAG.

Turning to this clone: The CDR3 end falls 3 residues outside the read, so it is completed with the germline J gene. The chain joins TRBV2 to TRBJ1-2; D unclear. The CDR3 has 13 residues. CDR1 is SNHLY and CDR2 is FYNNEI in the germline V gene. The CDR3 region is CASSGYPAYDYTF. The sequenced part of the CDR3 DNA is TGTGCCAGTAGCGGGTATCCCGCCTACGAC.

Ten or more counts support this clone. CDR3 sequence: CASSPRGTGRFQAKNIQYF. The CDR3 DNA, read in part, is TGCGCCAGCAGTCCACGGGGGACAGGGAGATTTCAGGCCAAAAACATT. This chain connects TRBV23-1 to TRBJ2-4, with 9 bases fitting TRBD1. The CDR3 is cut off 3 residues early in the read; its end comes from the germline J gene. TRBV23-1 is annotated as an ORF whose role is uncertain. V lost 4 bases and J lost 1; bases outside the gene matches: 14. The CDR3 has 19 amino acids.

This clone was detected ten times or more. The CDR3 bases that were read are TGTGCCAGCAGCTTAGGGGTAGCGGGAGGAAATGAG. Translated, it gives CASSLGVAGGNE. In full, the CDR3 reads CASSLGVAGGNEQFF. V and J are TRBV11-2 and TRBJ2-1; 10 bases map to TRBD2. With the read ending 3 residues before the CDR3 end, the germline J gene is used to fill in that end. CDR3 length equals 15 residues. J was trimmed by 7 bases and V by 1 base; bases with no gene match: 4. Per the germline V gene, CDR1 is SGHAT and CDR2 is FQNNGV.

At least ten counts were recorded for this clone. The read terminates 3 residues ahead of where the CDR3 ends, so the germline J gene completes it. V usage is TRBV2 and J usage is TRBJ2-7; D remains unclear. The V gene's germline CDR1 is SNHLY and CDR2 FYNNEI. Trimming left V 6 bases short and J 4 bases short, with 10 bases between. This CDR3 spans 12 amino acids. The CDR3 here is CASRGSSYEQYF. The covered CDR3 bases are TGTGCCAGCAGAGGTTCTTCTTACGAG. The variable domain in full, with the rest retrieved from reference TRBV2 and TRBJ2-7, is EPEVTQTPSHQVTQMGQEVILRCVPISNHLYFYWYRQILGQKVEFLVSFYNNEISEKSEIFDDQFSVERPDGSNFTLKIRSTKLEDSAMYFCASRGSSYEQYFGPGTRLTVT.

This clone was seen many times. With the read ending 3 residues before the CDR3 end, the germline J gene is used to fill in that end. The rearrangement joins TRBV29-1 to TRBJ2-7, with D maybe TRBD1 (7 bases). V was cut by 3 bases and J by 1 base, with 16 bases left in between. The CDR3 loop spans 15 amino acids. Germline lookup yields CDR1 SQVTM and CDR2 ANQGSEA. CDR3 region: CSVEAGQPLSYEQYF. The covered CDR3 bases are TGCAGCGTTGAGGCGGGACAGCCTTTATCCTACGAG.

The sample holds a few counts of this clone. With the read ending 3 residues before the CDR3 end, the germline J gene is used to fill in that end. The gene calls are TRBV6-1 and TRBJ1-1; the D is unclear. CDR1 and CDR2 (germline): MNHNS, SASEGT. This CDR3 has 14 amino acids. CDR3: CASSEAVAGAEAFF. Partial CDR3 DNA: TGTGCCAGCAGTGAAGCAGTAGCGGGAGCGGAA.

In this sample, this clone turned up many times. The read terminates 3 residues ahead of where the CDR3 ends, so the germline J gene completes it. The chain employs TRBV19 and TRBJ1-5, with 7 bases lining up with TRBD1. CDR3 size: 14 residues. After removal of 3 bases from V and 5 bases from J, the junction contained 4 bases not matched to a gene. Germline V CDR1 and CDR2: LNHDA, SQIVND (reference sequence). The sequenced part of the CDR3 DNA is TGTGCCAGTAGTATGACAGGGATATATCAGCCC. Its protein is CASSMTGIYQP. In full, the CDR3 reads CASSMTGIYQPQHF.

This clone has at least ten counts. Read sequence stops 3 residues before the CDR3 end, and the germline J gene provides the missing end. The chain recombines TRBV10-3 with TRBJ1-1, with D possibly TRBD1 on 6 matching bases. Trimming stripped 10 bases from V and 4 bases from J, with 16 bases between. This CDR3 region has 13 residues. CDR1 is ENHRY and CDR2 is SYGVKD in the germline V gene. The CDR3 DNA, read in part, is TGTGCCACGAAAGACAGGCTAGTCACTGAA. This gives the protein CATKDRLVTE. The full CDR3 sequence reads CATKDRLVTEAFF.

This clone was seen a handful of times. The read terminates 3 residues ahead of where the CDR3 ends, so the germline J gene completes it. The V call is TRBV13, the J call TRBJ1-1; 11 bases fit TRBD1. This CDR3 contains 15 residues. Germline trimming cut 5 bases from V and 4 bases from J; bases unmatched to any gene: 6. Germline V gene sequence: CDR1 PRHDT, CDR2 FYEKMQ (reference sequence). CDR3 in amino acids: CASSPAGTGGTEAFF. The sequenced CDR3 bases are TGTGCCAGCAGCCCAGCCGGGACAGGGGGCACTGAA.

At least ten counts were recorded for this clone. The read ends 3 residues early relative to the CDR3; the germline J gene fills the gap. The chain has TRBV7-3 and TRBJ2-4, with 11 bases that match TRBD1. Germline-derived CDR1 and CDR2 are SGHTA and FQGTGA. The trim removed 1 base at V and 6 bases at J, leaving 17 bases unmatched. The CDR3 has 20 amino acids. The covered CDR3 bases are TGTGCCAGCAGCTTAAGTGGTCGGGACAGGGGGAGAGGAAGACGAAACATT. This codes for CASSLSGRDRGRGRRNI. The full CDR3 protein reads CASSLSGRDRGRGRRNIQYF.